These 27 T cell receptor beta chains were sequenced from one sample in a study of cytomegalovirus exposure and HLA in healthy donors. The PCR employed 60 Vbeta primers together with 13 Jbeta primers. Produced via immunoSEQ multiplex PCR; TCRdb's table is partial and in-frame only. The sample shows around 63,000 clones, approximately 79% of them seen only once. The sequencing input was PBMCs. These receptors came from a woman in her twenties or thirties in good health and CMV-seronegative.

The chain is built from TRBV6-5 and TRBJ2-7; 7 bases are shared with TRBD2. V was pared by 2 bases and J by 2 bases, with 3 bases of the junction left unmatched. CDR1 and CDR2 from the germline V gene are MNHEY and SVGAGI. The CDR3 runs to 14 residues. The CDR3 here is CASSYVAGAYEQYF. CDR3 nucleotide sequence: TGTGCCAGCAGTTACGTGGCGGGGGCCTACGAGCAGTACTTC.

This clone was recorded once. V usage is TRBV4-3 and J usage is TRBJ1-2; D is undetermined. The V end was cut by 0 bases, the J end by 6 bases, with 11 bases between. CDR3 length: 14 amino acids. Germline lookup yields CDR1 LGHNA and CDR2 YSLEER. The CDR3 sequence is CASSQDGEYHGYTF. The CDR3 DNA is TGCGCCAGCAGCCAAGATGGGGAGTACCATGGCTACACCTTC.

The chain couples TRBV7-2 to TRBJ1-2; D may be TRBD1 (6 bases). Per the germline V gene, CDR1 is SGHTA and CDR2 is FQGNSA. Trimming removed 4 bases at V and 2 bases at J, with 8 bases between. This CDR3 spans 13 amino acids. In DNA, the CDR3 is TGTGCCAGCAGCTGGACAGAGAACTATGGCTACACCTTC. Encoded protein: CASSWTENYGYTF.

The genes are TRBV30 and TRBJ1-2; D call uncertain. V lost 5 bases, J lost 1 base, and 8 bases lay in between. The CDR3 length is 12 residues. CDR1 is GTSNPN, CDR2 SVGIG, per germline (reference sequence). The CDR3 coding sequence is TGTGCCTGGGGTAGAGTTAACTATGGCTACACCTTC. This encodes CAWGRVNYGYTF.

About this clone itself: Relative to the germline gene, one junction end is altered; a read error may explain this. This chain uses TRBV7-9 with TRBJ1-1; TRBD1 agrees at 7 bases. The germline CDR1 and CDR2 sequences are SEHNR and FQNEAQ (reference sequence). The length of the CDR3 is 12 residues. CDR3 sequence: CSSSSDRTEAFF. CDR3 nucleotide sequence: TGTTCCAGCAGCTCGGACAGGACTGAAGCTTTCTTT.

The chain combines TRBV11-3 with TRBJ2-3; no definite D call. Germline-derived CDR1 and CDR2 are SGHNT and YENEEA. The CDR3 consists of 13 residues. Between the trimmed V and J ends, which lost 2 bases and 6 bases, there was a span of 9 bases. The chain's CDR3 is CASSLTGPDTQYF. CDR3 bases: TGTGCCAGCAGCTTAACGGGTCCGGATACGCAGTATTTT.

DNA for the CDR3: TGTGCCACCTCGACAGGGGGATTGAGAGAGCAGTACTTC. Translation: CATSTGGLREQYF. This rearrangement joins TRBV19 to TRBJ2-7, with 9 bases matching TRBD1. Germline CDR1 and CDR2: LNHDA and SQIVND (reference sequence). The V and J ends lost 10 bases and 7 bases, in that order; junction bases with no gene match: 11. This CDR3 spans 13 amino acids. Supplemented by reference TRBV19 and TRBJ2-7, the full variable domain reads DGGITQSPKYLFRKEGQNVTLSCEQNLNHDAMYWYRQDPGQGLRLIYYSQIVNDFQKGDIAEGYSVSREKKESFPLTVTSAQKNPTAFYLCATSTGGLREQYFGPGTRLTVT.

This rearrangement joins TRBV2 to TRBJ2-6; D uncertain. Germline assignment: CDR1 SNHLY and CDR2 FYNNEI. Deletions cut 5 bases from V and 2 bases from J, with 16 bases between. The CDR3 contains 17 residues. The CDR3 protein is CASSPQARAAGANVLTF. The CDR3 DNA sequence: TGTGCCAGCAGTCCCCAGGCCCGCGCTGCTGGGGCCAACGTCCTGACTTTC.

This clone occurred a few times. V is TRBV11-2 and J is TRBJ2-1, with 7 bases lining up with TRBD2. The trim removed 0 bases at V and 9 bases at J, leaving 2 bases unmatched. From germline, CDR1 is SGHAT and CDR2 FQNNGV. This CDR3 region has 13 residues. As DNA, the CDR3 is TGTGCCAGCAGCTTAGAGCGGGAGCGTGAGCAGTTCTTC. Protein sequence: CASSLEREREQFF.

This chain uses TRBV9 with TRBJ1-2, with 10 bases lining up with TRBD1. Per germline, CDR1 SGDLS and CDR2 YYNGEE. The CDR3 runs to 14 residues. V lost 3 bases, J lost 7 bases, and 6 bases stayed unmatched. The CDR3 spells CASSGWDRGSGYTF. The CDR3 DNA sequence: TGTGCCAGCAGCGGATGGGACAGGGGCTCTGGCTACACCTTC.

CDR3 DNA: TGTGCCAGCAGTTCCGACAGGGTTAACACTGAAGCTTTCTTT. Translating gives CASSSDRVNTEAFF. V is TRBV6-5 and J is TRBJ1-1; 7 bases line up with TRBD1. The germline V gene has CDR1 MNHEY and CDR2 SVGAGI. J lost 2 bases, V lost 4 bases, and 4 bases had no gene match. The CDR3 is made up of 14 amino acids.

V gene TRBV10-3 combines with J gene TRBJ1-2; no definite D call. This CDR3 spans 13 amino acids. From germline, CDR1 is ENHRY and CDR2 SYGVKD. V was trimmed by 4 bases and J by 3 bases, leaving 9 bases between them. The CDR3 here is CAISGVDYYGYTF. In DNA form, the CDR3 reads TGTGCCATCAGTGGCGTAGACTACTATGGCTACACCTTC.

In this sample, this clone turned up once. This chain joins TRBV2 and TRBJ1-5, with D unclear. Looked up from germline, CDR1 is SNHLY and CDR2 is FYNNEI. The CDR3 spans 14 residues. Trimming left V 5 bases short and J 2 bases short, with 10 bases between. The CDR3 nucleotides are TGTGCCAGCAGTCCCACCGGTGGCAATCAGCCCCAGCATTTT. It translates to CASSPTGGNQPQHF.

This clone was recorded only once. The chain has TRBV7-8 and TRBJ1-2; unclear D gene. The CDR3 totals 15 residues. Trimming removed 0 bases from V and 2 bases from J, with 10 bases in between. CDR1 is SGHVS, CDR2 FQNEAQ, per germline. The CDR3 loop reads CASSLARQSNYGYTF. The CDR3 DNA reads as TGTGCCAGCAGCTTAGCGAGGCAGTCAAACTATGGCTACACCTTC.

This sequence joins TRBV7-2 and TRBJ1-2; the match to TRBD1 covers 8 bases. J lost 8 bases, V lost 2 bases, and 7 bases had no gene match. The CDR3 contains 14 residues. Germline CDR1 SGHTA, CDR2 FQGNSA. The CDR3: CASSLNSGGGGYTF. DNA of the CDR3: TGTGCCAGCAGCTTAAATTCAGGGGGCGGGGGCTACACCTTC.

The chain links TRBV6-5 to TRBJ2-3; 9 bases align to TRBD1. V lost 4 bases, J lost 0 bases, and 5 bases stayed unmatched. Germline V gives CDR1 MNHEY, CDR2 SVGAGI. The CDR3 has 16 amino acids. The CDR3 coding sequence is TGTGCCAGCAGTTTATACAGGGGGCATAGCACAGATACGCAGTATTTT. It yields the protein CASSLYRGHSTDTQYF.

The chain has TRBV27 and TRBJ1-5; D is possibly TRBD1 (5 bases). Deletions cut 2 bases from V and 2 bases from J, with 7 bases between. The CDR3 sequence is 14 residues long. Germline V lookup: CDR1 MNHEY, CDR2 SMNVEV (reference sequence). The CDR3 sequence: CASSLRRGNQPQHF. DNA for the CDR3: TGTGCCAGCAGTTTACGCAGGGGCAATCAGCCCCAGCATTTT.

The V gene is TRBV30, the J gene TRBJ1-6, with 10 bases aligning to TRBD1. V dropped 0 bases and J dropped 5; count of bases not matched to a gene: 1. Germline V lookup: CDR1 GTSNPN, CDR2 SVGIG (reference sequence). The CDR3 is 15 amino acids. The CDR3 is CAWSVGTGDNSPLHF. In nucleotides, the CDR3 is TGTGCCTGGAGTGTAGGGACAGGGGATAATTCACCCCTCCACTTT.

CDR3 DNA sequence: TGTGCCATCTCGGACAGGGGTGAAGGCACAGATACGCAGTATTTT. Amino acids: CAISDRGEGTDTQYF. This rearrangement joins TRBV10-3 to TRBJ2-3, with TRBD1 matching 9 bases. Germline CDR1 and CDR2: ENHRY and SYGVKD. This CDR3 is built from 15 residues. V lost 8 bases, J lost 1 base, and 7 bases stayed unmatched.

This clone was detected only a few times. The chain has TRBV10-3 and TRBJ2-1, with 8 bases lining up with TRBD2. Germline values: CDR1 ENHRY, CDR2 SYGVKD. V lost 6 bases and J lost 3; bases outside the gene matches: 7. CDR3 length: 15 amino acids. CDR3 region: CAISIAGLNYNEQFF. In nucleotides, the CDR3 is TGTGCCATCAGCATAGCGGGACTGAACTACAATGAGCAGTTCTTC.

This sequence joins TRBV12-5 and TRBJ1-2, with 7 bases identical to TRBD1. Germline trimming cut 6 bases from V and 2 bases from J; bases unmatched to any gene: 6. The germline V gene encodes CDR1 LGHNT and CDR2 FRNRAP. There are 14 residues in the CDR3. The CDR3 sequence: CASGQGLVNYGYTF. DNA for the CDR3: TGTGCTAGTGGACAGGGGTTAGTGAACTATGGCTACACCTTC. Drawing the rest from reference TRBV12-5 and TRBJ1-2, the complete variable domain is DARVTQTPRHKVTEMGQEVTMRCQPILGHNTVFWYRQTMMQGLELLAYFRNRAPLDDSGMPKDRFSAEMPDATLATLKIQPSEPRDSAVYFCASGQGLVNYGYTFGSGTRLTVV.

The chain's CDR3 is CASSERRDNTEAFF. DNA of the CDR3: TGTGCCAGCAGTGAAAGGAGGGATAACACTGAAGCTTTCTTT. The chain carries TRBV2 and TRBJ1-1; D gene unclear. Germline loops: CDR1 SNHLY, CDR2 FYNNEI. V lost 2 bases and J 2 bases, leaving 9 bases between the germline ends. The CDR3 has 14 residues. Combining the CDR3 with reference TRBV2 and TRBJ1-1 gives the whole variable domain EPEVTQTPSHQVTQMGQEVILRCVPISNHLYFYWYRQILGQKVEFLVSFYNNEISEKSEIFDDQFSVERPDGSNFTLKIRSTKLEDSAMYFCASSERRDNTEAFFGQGTRLTVV.

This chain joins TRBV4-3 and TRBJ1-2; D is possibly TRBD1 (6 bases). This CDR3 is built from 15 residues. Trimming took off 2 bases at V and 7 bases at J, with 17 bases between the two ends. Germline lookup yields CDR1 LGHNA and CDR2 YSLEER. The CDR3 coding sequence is TGCGCCAGCAGCCAACTACAGGGCCTGGGGTCTGGCTACACCTTC. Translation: CASSQLQGLGSGYTF.

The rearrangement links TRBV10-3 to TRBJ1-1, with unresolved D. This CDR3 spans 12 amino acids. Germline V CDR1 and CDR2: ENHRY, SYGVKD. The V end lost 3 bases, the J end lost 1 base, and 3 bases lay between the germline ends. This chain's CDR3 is CAISDKNTEAFF. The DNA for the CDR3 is TGTGCCATCAGTGACAAGAACACTGAAGCTTTCTTT.

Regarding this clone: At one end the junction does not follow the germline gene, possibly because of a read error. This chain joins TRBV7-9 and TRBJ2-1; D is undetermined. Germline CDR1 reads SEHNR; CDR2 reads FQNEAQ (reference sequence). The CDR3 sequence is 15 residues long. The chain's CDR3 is CSSSIPRVRVVEQFF. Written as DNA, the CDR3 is TGTTCCAGCAGCATACCCCGCGTTCGGGTCGTCGAGCAGTTCTTC.

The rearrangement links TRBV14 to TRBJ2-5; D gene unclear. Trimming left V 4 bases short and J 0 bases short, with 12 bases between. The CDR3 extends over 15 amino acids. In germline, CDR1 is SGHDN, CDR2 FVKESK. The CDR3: CASSPTGWYQETQYF. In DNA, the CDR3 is TGTGCCAGCAGCCCCACCGGTTGGTACCAAGAGACCCAGTACTTC.

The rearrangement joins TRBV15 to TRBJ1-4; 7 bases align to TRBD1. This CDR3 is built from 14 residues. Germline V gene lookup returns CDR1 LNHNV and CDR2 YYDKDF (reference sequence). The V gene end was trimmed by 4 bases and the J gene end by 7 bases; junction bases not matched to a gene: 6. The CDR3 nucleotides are TGTGCCACCAGCAACAGCCAGGGGGGTGAAAAACTGTTTTTT. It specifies CATSNSQGGEKLFF.